The present entry profiles one T cell receptor beta chain with its context. Only in-frame clones appear in the TCRdb table, and some are missing; sequencing was by immunoSEQ multiplex PCR. The sample comprises roughly 150,000 clones, about 88% of which are singletons, and around 4.1% rests with the top ten. This entry comes from a study of radiation and T cells in renal cell carcinoma. Regarding time point: baseline pretreatment blood. Treatment meaning: 15 Gy SBRT to primary tumor, nephrectomy 4 weeks later. Radiation-treated patients gave blood at baseline, week 2 and week 4. Sequences were derived from blood, sampled from a patient whose treatment included radiotherapy and nephrectomy. This sequence originates from a woman aged 70-85 years with renal cell carcinoma.

Here the CDR3 reads CASSFEGYYGYTF. The CDR3 DNA is TGTGCCAGCAGTTTTGAGGGGTACTATGGCTACACCTTC. The rearrangement uses TRBV27 and TRBJ1-2, with D possibly TRBD1 on 5 matching bases. Germline assignment: CDR1 MNHEY and CDR2 SMNVEV (reference sequence). The CDR3 is 13 residues long. The V end lost 3 bases, the J end lost 3 bases, and 8 bases lay between the germline ends.